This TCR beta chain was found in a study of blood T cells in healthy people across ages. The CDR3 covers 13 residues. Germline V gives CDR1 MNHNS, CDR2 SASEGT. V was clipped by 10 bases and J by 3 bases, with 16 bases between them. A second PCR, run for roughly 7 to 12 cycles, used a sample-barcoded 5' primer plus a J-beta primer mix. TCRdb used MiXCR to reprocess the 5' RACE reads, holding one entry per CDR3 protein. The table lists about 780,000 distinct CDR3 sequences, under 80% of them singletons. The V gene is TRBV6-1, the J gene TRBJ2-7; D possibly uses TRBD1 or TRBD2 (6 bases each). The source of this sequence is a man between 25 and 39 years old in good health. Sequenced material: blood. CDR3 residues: CANRNGGVYEQYF. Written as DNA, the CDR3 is TGTGCCAACAGAAACGGGGGCGTCTACGAGCAGTACTTC.